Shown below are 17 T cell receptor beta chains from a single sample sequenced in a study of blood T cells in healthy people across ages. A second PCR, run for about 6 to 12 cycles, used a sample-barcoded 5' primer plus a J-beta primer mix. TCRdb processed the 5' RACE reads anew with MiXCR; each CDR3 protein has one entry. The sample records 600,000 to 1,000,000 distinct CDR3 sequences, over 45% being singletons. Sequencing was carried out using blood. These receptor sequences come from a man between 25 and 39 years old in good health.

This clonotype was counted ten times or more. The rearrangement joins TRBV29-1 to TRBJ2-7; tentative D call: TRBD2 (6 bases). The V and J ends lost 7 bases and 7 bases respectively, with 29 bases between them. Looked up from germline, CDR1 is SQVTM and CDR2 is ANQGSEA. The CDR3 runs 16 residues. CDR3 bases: TGCAGCGCGATTCCCGCTCAGGAGGGTGGGGGTAAGGAGCAGTACTTC. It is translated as CSAIPAQEGGGKEQYF.

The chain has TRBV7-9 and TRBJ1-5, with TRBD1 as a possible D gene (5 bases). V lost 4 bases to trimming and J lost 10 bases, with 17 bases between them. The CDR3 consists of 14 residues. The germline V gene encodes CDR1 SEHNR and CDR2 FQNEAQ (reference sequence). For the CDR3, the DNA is TGTGCCAGCAGCTACGGCGGGGCCCGCCCTCCCCAGCATTTT. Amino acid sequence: CASSYGGARPPQHF.

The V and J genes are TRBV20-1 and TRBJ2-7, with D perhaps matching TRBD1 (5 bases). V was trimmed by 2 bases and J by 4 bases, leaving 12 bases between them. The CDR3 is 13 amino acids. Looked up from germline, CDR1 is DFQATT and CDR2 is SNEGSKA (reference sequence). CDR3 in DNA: TGCAGTGCTAGACTCGGCAGGGTGTACGAGCAGTACTTC. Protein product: CSARLGRVYEQYF.

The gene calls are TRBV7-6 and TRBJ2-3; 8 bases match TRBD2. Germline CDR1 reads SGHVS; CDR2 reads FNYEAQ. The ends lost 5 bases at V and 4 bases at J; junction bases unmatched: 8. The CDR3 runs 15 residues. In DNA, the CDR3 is TGTGCCAGCAGCGCTAACCGGGGGGGCCCAGATACGCAGTATTTT. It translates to CASSANRGGPDTQYF.

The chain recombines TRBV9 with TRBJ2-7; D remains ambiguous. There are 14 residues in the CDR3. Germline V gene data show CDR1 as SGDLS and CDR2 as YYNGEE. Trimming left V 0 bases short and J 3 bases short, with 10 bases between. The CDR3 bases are TGTGCCAGCAGCGTAGGACGAGATCGCTACGAGCAGTACTTC. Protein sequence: CASSVGRDRYEQYF.

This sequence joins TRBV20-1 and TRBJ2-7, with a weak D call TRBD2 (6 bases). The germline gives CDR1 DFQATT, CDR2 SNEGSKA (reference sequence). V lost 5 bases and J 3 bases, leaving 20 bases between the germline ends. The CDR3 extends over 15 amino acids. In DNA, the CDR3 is TGCAGTGCTCCACAAGGGGTGGGAGGCAGCTACGAGCAGTACTTC. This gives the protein CSAPQGVGGSYEQYF.

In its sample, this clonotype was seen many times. The CDR3 DNA follows: TGTGCCAGCAGTTACTCGAGGGAGACCCAGTACTTC. Encoded protein: CASSYSRETQYF. The rearrangement links TRBV6-2 or TRBV6-3 to TRBJ2-5; D remains unclear. The germline V and J ends were trimmed by 0 bases and 5 bases, with 4 bases remaining between them. From germline, CDR1 is MNHEY and CDR2 SVGEGT. This CDR3 spans 12 amino acids.

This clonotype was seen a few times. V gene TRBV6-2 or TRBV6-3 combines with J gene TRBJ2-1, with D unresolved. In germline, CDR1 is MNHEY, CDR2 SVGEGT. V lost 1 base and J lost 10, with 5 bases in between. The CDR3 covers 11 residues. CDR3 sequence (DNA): TGTGCCAGCAGTTACTACGGGGAGCAGTTCTTC. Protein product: CASSYYGEQFF.

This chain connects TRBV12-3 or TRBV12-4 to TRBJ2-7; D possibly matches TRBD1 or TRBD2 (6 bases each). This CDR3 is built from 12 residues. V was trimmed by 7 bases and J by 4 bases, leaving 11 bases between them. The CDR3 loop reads CASTGAGYEQYF. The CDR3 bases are TGTGCCAGCACGGGGGCGGGGTACGAGCAGTACTTC.

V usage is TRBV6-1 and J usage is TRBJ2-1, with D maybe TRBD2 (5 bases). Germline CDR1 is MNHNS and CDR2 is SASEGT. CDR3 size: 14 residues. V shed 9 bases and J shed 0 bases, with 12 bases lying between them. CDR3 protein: CASKGGFSYNEQFF. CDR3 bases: TGTGCCAGTAAGGGCGGGTTCTCCTACAATGAGCAGTTCTTC.

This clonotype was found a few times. This chain's CDR3 is CASKGRGQETQYF. The CDR3, as DNA: TGTGCCAGCAAGGGCAGGGGCCAAGAGACCCAGTACTTC. The chain uses TRBV28 and TRBJ2-5; perhaps TRBD1 as D (6 bases). The germline gives CDR1 MDHEN, CDR2 SYDVKM. V dropped 7 bases and J dropped 1 base, with 10 bases sitting between them. The CDR3 consists of 13 residues. Supplemented by reference TRBV28 and TRBJ2-5, the full variable domain reads DVKVTQSSRYLVKRTGEKVFLECVQDMDHENMFWYRQDPGLGLRLIYFSYDVKMKEKGDIPEGYSVSREKKERFSLILESASTNQTSMYLCASKGRGQETQYFGPGTRLLVL.

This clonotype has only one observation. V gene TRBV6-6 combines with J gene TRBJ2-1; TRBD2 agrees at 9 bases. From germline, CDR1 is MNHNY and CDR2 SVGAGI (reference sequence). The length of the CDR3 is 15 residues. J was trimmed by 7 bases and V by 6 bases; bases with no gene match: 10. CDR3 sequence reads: CASSSLREGGNEQFF. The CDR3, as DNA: TGTGCCAGCAGCTCCCTGCGGGAGGGCGGGAATGAGCAGTTCTTC.

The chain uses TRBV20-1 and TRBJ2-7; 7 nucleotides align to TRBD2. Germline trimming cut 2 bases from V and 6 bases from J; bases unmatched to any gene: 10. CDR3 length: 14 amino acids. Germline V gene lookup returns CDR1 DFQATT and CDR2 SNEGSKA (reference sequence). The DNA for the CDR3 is TGCAGTGCTAGAAGTTCCAGCGGGAAGCGCGAGCAGTACTTC. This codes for CSARSSSGKREQYF.

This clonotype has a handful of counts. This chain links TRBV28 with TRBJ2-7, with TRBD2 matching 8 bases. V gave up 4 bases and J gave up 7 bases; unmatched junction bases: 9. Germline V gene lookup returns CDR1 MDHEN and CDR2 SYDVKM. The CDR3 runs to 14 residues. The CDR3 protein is CASSYQRESSEQYF. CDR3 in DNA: TGTGCCAGCAGTTACCAGCGGGAGTCAAGTGAGCAGTACTTC.

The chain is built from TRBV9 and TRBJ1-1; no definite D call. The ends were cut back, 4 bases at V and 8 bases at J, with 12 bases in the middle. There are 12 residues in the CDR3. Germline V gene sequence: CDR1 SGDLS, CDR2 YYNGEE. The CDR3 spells CASSLLGREAFF. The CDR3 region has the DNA TGTGCCAGCAGCCTCCTCGGACGGGAAGCTTTCTTT.

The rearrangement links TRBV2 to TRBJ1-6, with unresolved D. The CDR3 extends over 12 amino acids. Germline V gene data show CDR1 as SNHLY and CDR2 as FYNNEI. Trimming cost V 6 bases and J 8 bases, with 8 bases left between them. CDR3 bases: TGTGCCAGCAGAGTCATCTATTCACCCCTCCACTTT. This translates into CASRVIYSPLHF.

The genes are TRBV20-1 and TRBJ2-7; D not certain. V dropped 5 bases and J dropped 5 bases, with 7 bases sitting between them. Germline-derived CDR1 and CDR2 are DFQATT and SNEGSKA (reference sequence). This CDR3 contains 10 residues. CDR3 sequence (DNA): TGCAGTGCTTTGGACCACGAGCAGTACTTC. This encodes CSALDHEQYF.